These 18 T cell receptor beta chains share one sample of origin, sequenced in a study of T cell clones after liver transplantation. Libraries were prepared by immunoSEQ multiplex PCR; TCRdb keeps only in-frame clonotypes and omits some of them. This table has roughly 100,000 clones, around 80% appearing once. Sequenced here: CD4+ T cells from blood, sampled around 44 months after liver transplant. These receptors originate from a human patient who received a liver transplant. Some T cells could come from the graft donor.

V is TRBV7-9 and J is TRBJ1-4, with D unclear. The V gene's germline CDR1 is SEHNR and CDR2 FQNEAQ (reference sequence). CDR3 size: 15 residues. Trimming removed 1 base from V and 8 bases from J, with 14 bases in between. The CDR3 DNA is TGTGCCAGCAGCTTAGAGGGAACGACTTCAGAAAAACTGTTTTTT. As protein: CASSLEGTTSEKLFF.

J is TRBJ2-3 and V is TRBV6-6; maybe TRBD1 (5 bases). The CDR3 is 15 residues long. Germline V gene lookup returns CDR1 MNHNY and CDR2 SVGAGI (reference sequence). V was clipped by 2 bases and J by 1 base, with 10 bases between them. The CDR3 loop reads CASSYRGFGTDTQYF. The CDR3 coding sequence is TGTGCCAGCAGTTACAGGGGATTTGGCACAGATACGCAGTATTTT.

This chain joins TRBV28 and TRBJ2-7, with TRBD1 as a possible D gene (7 bases). This CDR3 has 13 residues. V lost 8 bases to trimming and J lost 2 bases, with 13 bases between them. CDR1 is MDHEN, CDR2 SYDVKM, per germline. This CDR3 reads CASGQGGPYEQYF. The CDR3 nucleotides read TGTGCCAGCGGCCAGGGGGGTCCCTACGAGCAGTACTTC.

This clone was found a few times. The rearrangement links TRBV4-1 to TRBJ2-3, with D tentatively TRBD2 (6 bases). This CDR3 comprises 19 residues. The germline V gene encodes CDR1 MGHRA and CDR2 YSYEKL. Trimming left V 3 bases short and J 4 bases short, with 26 bases between. The CDR3 loop reads CASSQGGRRGSRRADTQYF. The DNA of the CDR3 is TGCGCCAGCAGCCAGGGGGGACGGCGAGGATCCAGAAGGGCAGATACGCAGTATTTT.

The chain uses TRBV7-9 and TRBJ2-7, with 9 bases identical to TRBD1. CDR1 and CDR2 from the germline V gene are SEHNR and FQNEAQ (reference sequence). The CDR3 runs to 14 residues. The V and J ends lost 5 bases and 5 bases, in that order; junction bases with no gene match: 7. The CDR3 here is CASSLQGQGDEQYF. The DNA of the CDR3 is TGTGCCAGCAGCCTACAGGGACAGGGTGACGAGCAGTACTTC.

V is TRBV21-1 and J is TRBJ2-5; the table's D call, TRBD1, was not checked against the DNA. TRBV21-1 is an annotated pseudogene. The CDR3 sequence is 17 residues long. The CDR3 DNA reads TGTGCCAGCAGCAAAGGGGGCAGGGGGCATTTCGAAGAGACCCAGTACTTC. As protein: CASSKGGRGHFEETQYF.

The rearrangement links TRBV15 to TRBJ2-1, with 10 bases matching TRBD2. V was pared by 3 bases and J by 2 bases, with 4 bases of the junction left unmatched. CDR1 is LNHNV and CDR2 is YYDKDF in the germline V gene (reference sequence). The CDR3 consists of 16 residues. As DNA, the CDR3 is TGTGCCACCAGCAGCCCCGGACTAGCGGCCTACAATGAGCAGTTCTTC. Its protein product is CATSSPGLAAYNEQFF.

V is TRBV4-2 and J is TRBJ2-2; D possibly uses TRBD1 or TRBD2 (5 bases each). V shed 1 base and J shed 4 bases, with 16 bases lying between them. The CDR3 sequence is 17 residues long. Germline-derived CDR1 and CDR2 are LGHNA and YNFKEQ. The CDR3 nucleotides read TGTGCCAGCAGCCAAGTGGGACCGAACAATCCCACCGGGGAGCTGTTTTTT. It codes for CASSQVGPNNPTGELFF.

CDR3 nucleotide sequence: TGTGCCAGTAGTCCCTTGGGGGGGCTAACGGGCGGCTACACCTTC. It codes for CASSPLGGLTGGYTF. This chain joins TRBV19 and TRBJ1-2; the D gene is possibly TRBD1 (6 bases). Germline V CDR1 and CDR2: LNHDA, SQIVND (reference sequence). Trimming pared 5 bases from V and 8 bases from J, leaving 21 bases between. The CDR3 covers 15 residues.

The rearrangement links TRBV14 to TRBJ2-7; 8 bases are shared with TRBD1. The trim removed 4 bases at V and 7 bases at J, leaving 9 bases unmatched. Germline V CDR1 and CDR2: SGHDN, FVKESK. The CDR3 loop spans 14 amino acids. CDR3 sequence: CASSPLTGAREQYF. In nucleotides, the CDR3 is TGTGCCAGCAGCCCCCTGACAGGGGCTAGGGAGCAGTACTTC.

The chain recombines TRBV27 with TRBJ1-6, with D maybe TRBD1 (5 bases). CDR3 size: 15 residues. Between the trimmed V and J ends, which lost 0 bases and 7 bases, there was a span of 10 bases. The germline CDR1 and CDR2 sequences are MNHEY and SMNVEV (reference sequence). CDR3 coding DNA: TGTGCCAGCAGTTTATCGTGGAGGGGAAATTCACCCCTCCACTTT. This sequence encodes CASSLSWRGNSPLHF.

This clone has just one count. This chain uses TRBV7-9 with TRBJ1-2; the match to TRBD1 covers 11 bases. The trim removed 5 bases at V and 6 bases at J, leaving 14 bases unmatched. Per the germline V gene, CDR1 is SEHNR and CDR2 is FQNEAQ (reference sequence). This CDR3 has 17 amino acids. The CDR3: CASSRRNLDRGLNGYTF. The CDR3 nucleotides are TGTGCCAGCAGCCGTCGAAACCTGGACAGGGGGCTTAATGGCTACACCTTC. Based on the CDR3 plus reference TRBV7-9 and TRBJ1-2, the full variable domain is DTGVSQNPRHKITKRGQNVTFRCDPISEHNRLYWYRQTLGQGPEFLTYFQNEAQLEKSRLLSDRFSAERPKGSFSTLEIQRTEQGDSAMYLCASSRRNLDRGLNGYTFGSGTRLTVV.

This clone was observed a handful of times. The rearrangement links TRBV9 to TRBJ2-7; 8 positions agree with TRBD1. This CDR3 contains 13 residues. Trimming cost V 4 bases and J 6 bases; bases outside gene matches: 6. Per the germline V gene, CDR1 is SGDLS and CDR2 is YYNGEE. The CDR3 region has the DNA TGTGCCAGCAGCCAATTTGACAGGGGCGAGCAGTACTTC. Its protein is CASSQFDRGEQYF.

This chain connects TRBV7-2 to TRBJ2-1, with D perhaps matching TRBD1 or TRBD2 (5 bases each). The V gene lost 1 base and the J gene lost 9 bases, with 10 bases spanning the gap. The CDR3 contains 13 residues. Germline values: CDR1 SGHTA, CDR2 FQGNSA. CDR3 in DNA: TGTGCCAGCAGCTTAGGTGTTGGGGGTGAGCAGTTCTTC. Amino acid sequence: CASSLGVGGEQFF.

This rearrangement joins TRBV29-1 to TRBJ1-1; 7 bases line up with TRBD1. Germline lookup yields CDR1 SQVTM and CDR2 ANQGSEA. Trimming cost V 4 bases and J 3 bases; bases outside gene matches: 5. CDR3 size: 13 residues. The DNA for the CDR3 is TGCAGCGTTGTGGAGGGGGCTTACACTGAAGCTTTCTTT. Protein product: CSVVEGAYTEAFF.

CDR3 residues: CATSTRARGQLNYEQYF. In nucleotides, the CDR3 is TGTGCCACCAGCACTCGCGCCCGGGGACAGCTGAACTACGAGCAGTACTTC. The V gene is TRBV15, the J gene TRBJ2-5, with 7 bases identical to TRBD1. The J call may be incorrect, as the DNA end agrees better with TRBJ2-7. The CDR3 sequence is 17 residues long. Germline V CDR1 and CDR2: LNHNV, YYDKDF (reference sequence).

The chain uses TRBV28 and TRBJ2-5; possible D gene TRBD2, 6 bases. The CDR3 spans 14 residues. Germline CDR1 MDHEN, CDR2 SYDVKM. Trimming removed 3 bases at V and 10 bases at J, with 18 bases between. This chain's CDR3 is CASSFSGPRDSQYF. The CDR3 nucleotides read TGTGCCAGCAGTTTTAGCGGACCAAGAGACAGCCAGTACTTC.

This sequence joins TRBV19 and TRBJ2-3, with D hard to call. The CDR3 has 14 residues. Trimming removed 8 bases at V and 0 bases at J, with 12 bases between. Germline V gene sequence: CDR1 LNHDA, CDR2 SQIVND (reference sequence). Written as DNA, the CDR3 is TGTGCCAGTTCGATTTCTTCTAGCACAGATACGCAGTATTTT. Translating it yields CASSISSSTDTQYF.